The 14 T cell receptor beta chains below were found in one sample sequenced in a study of cytomegalovirus exposure and HLA in healthy donors. In the PCR, 60 Vbeta and 13 Jbeta primers were used. Generated by immunoSEQ multiplex PCR, the TCRdb table keeps only in-frame clones and is missing some. The sample shows around 110,000 clones, more than 60% of them seen only once. Sequencing was carried out using PBMCs. All receptors derive from a man aged 40-55 years in good health and CMV-seronegative.

The rearrangement uses TRBV2 and TRBJ2-3; D might be TRBD1 (5 bases). Trimming left V 2 bases short and J 1 base short, with 16 bases between. The CDR3 has 17 residues. The germline V gene has CDR1 SNHLY and CDR2 FYNNEI. The CDR3 DNA follows: TGTGCCAGCAGTGAAAATGCGCAGGGCGATGGCACAGATACGCAGTATTTT. Residues: CASSENAQGDGTDTQYF.

Only one count was recorded for this clone. This chain uses TRBV7-3 with TRBJ2-1; 11 bases align to TRBD2. The germline V gene has CDR1 SGHTA and CDR2 FQGTGA. V dropped 1 base and J dropped 9; count of bases not matched to a gene: 11. This CDR3 spans 17 amino acids. Here the CDR3 reads CASSLIRIAGGLGEQFF. As DNA, the CDR3 is TGTGCCAGCAGCTTAATCCGGATAGCGGGGGGGTTAGGTGAGCAGTTCTTC.

The gene calls are TRBV4-1 and TRBJ2-2; tentative D call: TRBD2 (7 bases). CDR1 is MGHRA and CDR2 is YSYEKL in the germline V gene. CDR3 length: 15 residues. Trimming stripped 4 bases from V and 7 bases from J, with 16 bases between. The CDR3 reads CASSPWGGRNGELFF. As DNA, the CDR3 is TGCGCCAGCAGCCCCTGGGGGGGCCGGAACGGGGAGCTGTTTTTT.

This sequence joins TRBV5-1 and TRBJ2-2; 8 positions match TRBD1. The CDR3 is 18 amino acids. Germline V gene sequence: CDR1 SGHRS, CDR2 YFSETQ. The trim removed 4 bases at V and 3 bases at J, leaving 14 bases unmatched. The CDR3 loop is CASSTYQTGEMDTGELFF. The CDR3 nucleotides are TGCGCCAGCAGCACCTACCAGACAGGGGAAATGGACACCGGGGAGCTGTTTTTT.

The chain combines TRBV7-9 with TRBJ2-3, with D maybe TRBD2 (5 bases). The V gene lost 1 base and the J gene lost 0 bases, with 11 bases spanning the gap. Germline V lookup: CDR1 SEHNR, CDR2 FQNEAQ (reference sequence). The CDR3 loop spans 16 amino acids. CDR3 nucleotide sequence: TGTGCCAGCAGCTTAGGGCTAGCTTTAAGCACAGATACGCAGTATTTT. Protein sequence: CASSLGLALSTDTQYF.

The genes are TRBV9 and TRBJ1-2; 11 bases fit TRBD1. CDR1 and CDR2 from the germline V gene are SGDLS and YYNGEE. The J segment lost 7 bases and the V segment lost 3 bases, leaving 8 bases of the junction unmatched. The CDR3 spans 15 residues. In DNA form, the CDR3 reads TGTGCCAGCAGCGCAGGACAGGGGGCGAGAGGTGGCTACACCTTC. It is translated as CASSAGQGARGGYTF.

The chain has TRBV5-8 and TRBJ1-2; D is undetermined. Germline CDR1 and CDR2: SGHTS and YDEGEE. The CDR3 covers 12 residues. Trimming stripped 4 bases from V and 7 bases from J, with 11 bases between. CDR3 protein: CASSTPGVGYTF. The CDR3 region has the DNA TGTGCCAGCAGCACCCCCGGAGTTGGCTACACCTTC.

The gene calls are TRBV5-1 and TRBJ2-3, with 15 bases identical to TRBD2. V lost 4 bases, J lost 2 bases, and 5 bases stayed unmatched. The CDR3 length is 17 residues. The germline CDR1 and CDR2 sequences are SGHRS and YFSETQ. The CDR3 region is CASSGGTSGGNTDTQYF. The DNA of the CDR3 is TGCGCCAGCAGCGGAGGGACTAGCGGGGGGAACACAGATACGCAGTATTTT.

V and J are TRBV9 and TRBJ1-3, with no clear D. The CDR3 runs 15 residues. V lost 4 bases and J 0 bases, leaving 11 bases between the germline ends. From germline, CDR1 is SGDLS and CDR2 YYNGEE. CDR3: CASSPRVLSGNTIYF. The CDR3 coding sequence is TGTGCCAGCAGCCCCCGTGTCCTCTCTGGAAACACCATATATTTT. The variable domain in full, completed from reference TRBV9 and TRBJ1-3, reads DSGVTQTPKHLITATGQRVTLRCSPRSGDLSVYWYQQSLDQGLQFLIQYYNGEERAKGNILERFSAQQFPDLHSELNLSSLELGDSALYFCASSPRVLSGNTIYFGEGSWLTVV.

This chain links TRBV7-3 with TRBJ2-1; 7 bases line up with TRBD1. V gave up 5 bases and J gave up 9 bases; unmatched junction bases: 10. Germline V CDR1 and CDR2: SGHTA, FQGTGA. The CDR3 consists of 14 residues. CDR3 in DNA: TGTGCCAGCAGCCAGGGACAGAGCGCGATTGAGCAGTTCTTC. It yields the protein CASSQGQSAIEQFF.

The gene calls are TRBV11-2 and TRBJ2-7; 7 bases align to TRBD1. The junction had 6 bases not matched to a gene; V was cut back by 1 base and J by 3 bases. Germline CDR1 is SGHAT and CDR2 is FQNNGV. This CDR3 region has 15 residues. The DNA of the CDR3 is TGTGCCAGCAGCTTAGCCCCGGGACAGCACTACGAGCAGTACTTC. Translated, it gives CASSLAPGQHYEQYF.

CDR3 amino acids: CASSGHPIAGGRGDEQFF. In nucleotides, the CDR3 is TGTGCCAGCAGCGGTCATCCTATAGCGGGGGGGAGGGGAGATGAGCAGTTCTTC. The chain has TRBV7-9 and TRBJ2-1, with 11 bases identical to TRBD2. V dropped 5 bases and J dropped 8; count of bases not matched to a gene: 17. CDR1 SEHNR and CDR2 FQNEAQ come from the germline V gene (reference sequence). The CDR3 contains 18 residues. Based on the CDR3 plus reference TRBV7-9 and TRBJ2-1, the full variable domain is DTGVSQNPRHKITKRGQNVTFRCDPISEHNRLYWYRQTLGQGPEFLTYFQNEAQLEKSRLLSDRFSAERPKGSFSTLEIQRTEQGDSAMYLCASSGHPIAGGRGDEQFFGPGTRLTVL.

The genes are TRBV2 and TRBJ2-3, with TRBD2 matching over 11 bases. This CDR3 is built from 16 residues. Trimming at V came to 8 bases and at J to 5 bases, leaving 12 bases not matched to a gene. From germline, CDR1 is SNHLY and CDR2 FYNNEI. CDR3 DNA: TGTGCCAGCCTCGATGCTAGCGGGGGGTATGGAGATACGCAGTATTTT. Translating gives CASLDASGGYGDTQYF.

The chain carries TRBV7-6 and TRBJ2-5; D is possibly TRBD1 (8 bases). The length of the CDR3 is 16 residues. V was cut by 5 bases and J by 2 bases, with 18 bases left in between. CDR1 SGHVS and CDR2 FNYEAQ come from the germline V gene. CDR3 sequence: CASSPAGTGHQETQYF. The CDR3, as DNA: TGTGCCAGCAGCCCAGCGGGGACAGGCCATCAAGAGACCCAGTACTTC.